Listed below are T cell receptor beta chains from one sample, sequenced in a study of PD-1 blockade in classical Hodgkin lymphoma. The data were produced by immunoSEQ multiplex PCR, yet TCRdb's version contains in-frame clones alone and is incomplete. The data hold over 85,000 clones, with about nine tenths observed a single time. Sequencing was performed on peripheral blood mononuclear cells (PBMCs), taken before the fourth cycle of nivolumab. Source of these receptors: a human donor with classical Hodgkin lymphoma. Both conserved end residues are part of each CDR3. Each record gives: J gene, clone size, V gene, CDR3 length, CDR3 protein. Expanded clones are given a class, and other clones once, few, many or no size at all.

J: TRBJ2-6
size: once
V: TRBV19
length: 15
CDR3: CASTGILSGANVLTF

J: TRBJ2-7
size: NA
V: TRBV7-6
length: 12
CDR3: CASSPPGDEQYF

J: TRBJ2-3
size: NA
V: TRBV11-1
length: 17
CDR3: CASSFGAWDTYSDTQYF

J: TRBJ2-7
size: NA
V: TRBV19
length: 14
CDR3: CASTTPGTGGEQYF

J: TRBJ1-1
size: NA
V: TRBV6-6
length: 16
CDR3: CASSLYGTGTNTEAFF

J: TRBJ1-2
size: NA
V: TRBV7-9
length: 13
CDR3: CASSQSQQDGYTF

J: TRBJ2-3
size: NA
V: TRBV7-9
length: 15
CDR3: CASSRTSGGADTQYF

J: TRBJ1-5
size: few
V: TRBV28
length: 14
CDR3: CASSLAGTAQPQHF

J: TRBJ1-6
size: NA
V: TRBV27
length: 17
CDR3: CASSLDLLSSYNSPLHF

J: TRBJ2-3
size: NA
V: TRBV25-1
length: 15
CDR3: CASSEYSGELDTQYF

J: TRBJ1-1
size: NA
V: TRBV19
length: 14
CDR3: CASSVGQLNTEAFF

J: TRBJ2-7
size: NA
V: TRBV6-1
length: 15
CDR3: CASSALPGGPPGWYF

J: TRBJ1-1
size: NA
V: TRBV7-9
length: 14
CDR3: CASSLGTGNTEAFF

J: TRBJ2-3
size: NA
V: TRBV7-6
length: 15
CDR3: CASSLAASVVDTQYF

J: TRBJ2-7
size: NA
V: TRBV4-3
length: 16
CDR3: CASSQGFWRGPREQYF

J: TRBJ1-3
size: NA
V: TRBV5-4
length: 16
CDR3: CASSLDTGSSGNTIYF

J: TRBJ2-1
size: NA
V: TRBV4-2
length: 18
CDR3: CASSQEVSAATLYNEQFF

J: TRBJ2-3
size: NA
V: TRBV4-3
length: 16
CDR3: CASSQDWGWSTDTQYF

J: TRBJ2-5
size: NA
V: TRBV7-9
length: 14
CDR3: CASSLWGGQETQYF

J: TRBJ2-5
size: NA
V: TRBV18
length: 14
CDR3: CASSLGTTQETQYF

J: TRBJ1-1
size: few
V: TRBV7-9
length: 11
CDR3: CASTDRGEAFF

J: TRBJ2-2
size: NA
V: TRBV5-1
length: 15
CDR3: CASSLTGPNTGELFF